A single sample is the source of the 23 T cell receptor beta chains below, sequenced in a study of shared T cell receptors in the human thymus. Assay: immunoSEQ multiplex PCR; the TCRdb copy retains only in-frame clones and omits some. The profile covers some 700,000 clones, with around 85% appearing a single time and 0.008% to 0.011% taken by the ten largest. The same specimen was also included in a second study, on human thymus T cells.

The specimen was thymocytes. The receptors stem from a girl younger than two with a congenital heart defect.

The rearrangement links TRBV5-8 to TRBJ2-3; 9 bases line up with TRBD2. Trimming took 6 bases from V and 5 from J; bases not matched to a gene: 7. This CDR3 is 14 amino acids long. The germline V gene has CDR1 SGHTS and CDR2 YDEGEE. The CDR3, as DNA: TGTGCCAGCACCATAGCGGGGGTGGGAGATACGCAGTATTTT. It translates to CASTIAGVGDTQYF. Full variable domain (rest looked up from reference TRBV5-8 and TRBJ2-3): EAGVTQSPTHLIKTRGQQATLRCSPISGHTSVYWYQQALGLGLQFLLWYDEGEERNRGNFPPRFSGRQFPNYSSELNVNALELEDSALYLCASTIAGVGDTQYFGPGTRLTVL.

The V gene is TRBV11-1, the J gene TRBJ2-7; no definite D call. In germline, CDR1 is SGHAT, CDR2 FQDESV (reference sequence). This CDR3 spans 13 amino acids. The V gene lost 5 bases and the J gene lost 1 base, with 9 bases spanning the gap. The CDR3 is CASSPPGSYEQYF. The CDR3 DNA follows: TGTGCCAGCAGCCCGCCGGGTTCCTACGAGCAGTACTTC. Filled out from reference TRBV11-1 and TRBJ2-7, the complete variable domain reads EAEVAQSPRYKITEKSQAVAFWCDPISGHATLYWYRQILGQGPELLVQFQDESVVDDSQLPKDRFSAERLKGVDSTLKIQPAELGDSAMYLCASSPPGSYEQYFGPGTRLTVT.

V and J are TRBV27 and TRBJ1-2; D perhaps matches TRBD1 (5 bases). Germline CDR1 MNHEY, CDR2 SMNVEV (reference sequence). V was pared by 8 bases and J by 3 bases, with 31 bases between. The CDR3 has 19 residues. The CDR3 here is CASCLKAEVTRGGDYGYTF. The CDR3, as DNA: TGTGCCAGCTGCCTGAAAGCTGAAGTAACAAGGGGAGGGGACTATGGCTACACCTTC.

This clone was counted once. The chain carries TRBV6-1 and TRBJ1-1; TRBD1 matches 7 bases. The CDR3 extends over 16 amino acids. Unmatched junction bases numbered 8, after V lost 4 bases and J lost 0 bases. Germline CDR1 reads MNHNS; CDR2 reads SASEGT. In DNA, the CDR3 is TGTGCCAGCAGTGCACAGGGGACACCAATGAACACTGAAGCTTTCTTT. Protein: CASSAQGTPMNTEAFF.

The chain joins TRBV27 to TRBJ1-5; 10 bases line up with TRBD1. With 9 bases clipped from V and 6 bases from J, the junction kept 5 bases outside the gene matches. CDR1 is MNHEY and CDR2 is SMNVEV in the germline V gene (reference sequence). This CDR3 is 13 amino acids long. CDR3: CASRQGASQPQHF. CDR3 in DNA: TGTGCCAGTAGACAGGGGGCGTCTCAGCCCCAGCATTTT.

The chain recombines TRBV5-1 with TRBJ2-2; maybe TRBD1 (5 bases). This CDR3 contains 15 residues. With 4 bases removed from V and 7 bases from J, the gap between germline ends came to 17 bases. The germline gives CDR1 SGHRS, CDR2 YFSETQ. For the CDR3, the DNA is TGCGCCAGCAGCCATAGGACAAGGGCGGACGGGGAGCTGTTTTTT. This encodes CASSHRTRADGELFF.

The chain links TRBV28 to TRBJ1-2; no clear D. V gave up 8 bases and J gave up 5 bases, with 18 bases separating them. The CDR3 loop spans 14 amino acids. Germline V gives CDR1 MDHEN, CDR2 SYDVKM. DNA for the CDR3: TGTGCCAGCGGACCCTCCCGCGGGATTTATGGCTACACCTTC. This gives the protein CASGPSRGIYGYTF.

The genes are TRBV27 and TRBJ2-1, with D possibly being TRBD2 (7 bases). V gave up 6 bases and J gave up 6 bases, with 15 bases separating them. Looked up from germline, CDR1 is MNHEY and CDR2 is SMNVEV (reference sequence). The CDR3 totals 14 residues. The CDR3 spells CASRPEGGSNEQFF. DNA of the CDR3: TGTGCCAGCAGACCTGAGGGGGGGTCCAATGAGCAGTTCTTC.

The V call is TRBV7-6, the J call TRBJ1-2, with D hard to call. Trimming took 1 base from V and 0 from J, leaving 24 bases between them. Per germline, CDR1 SGHVS and CDR2 FNYEAQ. This CDR3 is 20 amino acids long. In nucleotides, the CDR3 is TGTGCCAGCAGCTTAGGACTAAATGGGCAGACCGAGGTTTCTAACTATGGCTACACCTTC. Protein product: CASSLGLNGQTEVSNYGYTF. The complete variable domain, with remaining parts taken from reference TRBV7-6 and TRBJ1-2, reads GAGVSQSPRYKVTKRGQDVALRCDPISGHVSLYWYRQALGQGPEFLTYFNYEAQQDKSGLPNDRFSAERPEGSISTLTIQRTEQRDSAMYRCASSLGLNGQTEVSNYGYTFGSGTRLTVV.

The gene calls are TRBV29-1 and TRBJ1-2; 7 bases map to TRBD1. Germline CDR1 SQVTM, CDR2 ANQGSEA. This CDR3 has 15 residues. J gave up 3 bases and V 5 bases, and 12 bases lay outside the gene matches. The CDR3 coding sequence is TGCAGCGTTTATAACGGGACAGATCCATACTATGGCTACACCTTC. It translates to CSVYNGTDPYYGYTF.

The chain recombines TRBV5-1 with TRBJ1-6; maybe TRBD1 (5 bases). CDR3 length equals 14 residues. Germline V lookup: CDR1 SGHRS, CDR2 YFSETQ. Deletions cut 8 bases from V and 5 bases from J, with 14 bases between. This chain's CDR3 is CASRNRPNNSPLHF. DNA of the CDR3: TGCGCCAGTAGGAACAGGCCCAATAATTCACCCCTCCACTTT.

This clone occurred once. This rearrangement joins TRBV25-1 to TRBJ2-5; no clear D gene. The germline V gene has CDR1 MGHDK and CDR2 SYGVNS. The V end lost 4 bases, the J end lost 2 bases, and 14 bases lay between the germline ends. This CDR3 has 15 amino acids. This CDR3 is CASSVTDLLQETQYF. In DNA, the CDR3 is TGTGCCAGCAGTGTTACCGACCTACTACAAGAGACCCAGTACTTC.

The chain has TRBV7-9 and TRBJ1-2, with a tentative D call TRBD1 (6 bases). Germline CDR1 and CDR2: SEHNR and FQNEAQ (reference sequence). The V end was cut by 3 bases, the J end by 8 bases, with 22 bases between. This CDR3 comprises 16 residues. The CDR3 nucleotides read TGTGCCAGCAGCTTTTTCCTCAGGGGCAATCGGTACGGCTACACCTTC. This gives the protein CASSFFLRGNRYGYTF.

This clone was counted a few times. The same CDR3 also results from other DNA sequences found in this sample. CDR3 sequence reads: CASSLDRGYEQYF. DNA for the CDR3: TGCGCCAGCAGCTTGGACAGGGGCTACGAGCAGTACTTC. This chain links TRBV5-1 with TRBJ2-7; 7 positions agree with TRBD1. This CDR3 has 13 amino acids. Per germline, CDR1 SGHRS and CDR2 YFSETQ. Losses at the gene ends were 0 bases for V and 3 bases for J; bases not matched to a gene: 0.

CDR3 nucleotides: TGTGCCAGCTCAGCCCTAAAGACTGACCGCACAGATACGCAGTATTTT. Translating it yields CASSALKTDRTDTQYF. The V and J genes are TRBV18 and TRBJ2-3; D is unclear. CDR3 size: 16 residues. The ends were cut back, 5 bases at V and 1 base at J, with 16 bases in the middle. Germline values: CDR1 KGHSH, CDR2 LQKENI. Full variable domain (missing parts from reference TRBV18 and TRBJ2-3): NAGVMQNPRHLVRRRGQEARLRCSPMKGHSHVYWYRQLPEEGLKFMVYLQKENIIDESGMPKERFSAEFPKEGPSILRIQQVVRGDSAAYFCASSALKTDRTDTQYFGPGTRLTVL.

The chain has TRBV7-2 and TRBJ2-3; TRBD2 aligns across 7 bases. Germline V lookup: CDR1 SGHTA, CDR2 FQGNSA. The V gene end was trimmed by 5 bases and the J gene end by 7 bases; junction bases not matched to a gene: 15. The CDR3 loop spans 16 amino acids. This chain's CDR3 is CASSQGSGRPCNTQYF. DNA of the CDR3: TGTGCCAGCAGCCAAGGTAGCGGGCGACCTTGTAATACGCAGTATTTT.

The gene calls are TRBV6-6 and TRBJ1-3; 11 positions agree with TRBD1. The V gene's germline CDR1 is MNHNY and CDR2 SVGAGI (reference sequence). J gave up 2 bases and V 6 bases, and 3 bases lay outside the gene matches. The CDR3 covers 15 residues. CDR3 sequence reads: CASRKDRGPGNTIYF. CDR3 nucleotides: TGTGCCAGCAGAAAGGACAGGGGGCCTGGAAACACCATATATTTT.

The chain recombines TRBV7-8 with TRBJ1-2, with no clear D. The CDR3 covers 13 residues. Germline V gives CDR1 SGHVS, CDR2 FQNEAQ. Trimming shortened V by 4 bases and J by 4 bases, and 10 bases separated the two germline ends. The CDR3 sequence: CASSSGSSYGYTF. CDR3 bases: TGTGCCAGCAGCTCCGGGTCCAGCTATGGCTACACCTTC. Variable domain in full (rest from reference TRBV7-8 and TRBJ1-2): GAGVSQSPRYKVAKRGQDVALRCDPISGHVSLFWYQQALGQGPEFLTYFQNEAQLDKSGLPSDRFFAERPEGSVSTLKIQRTQQEDSAVYLCASSSGSSYGYTFGSGTRLTVV.

This sequence joins TRBV7-9 and TRBJ1-1, with 8 bases aligning to TRBD1. J was trimmed by 3 bases and V by 5 bases; bases with no gene match: 5. The CDR3 runs to 14 residues. The germline V gene has CDR1 SEHNR and CDR2 FQNEAQ (reference sequence). CDR3 sequence reads: CASSRQGSDTEAFF. For the CDR3, the DNA is TGTGCCAGCAGCAGACAGGGGAGCGACACTGAAGCTTTCTTT.

The rearrangement uses TRBV6-1 and TRBJ1-2; D is perhaps TRBD1 (6 bases). Per germline, CDR1 MNHNS and CDR2 SASEGT. The V end was cut by 6 bases, the J end by 5 bases, with 19 bases between. The CDR3 loop spans 15 amino acids. The CDR3 region has the DNA TGTGCCAGCAGCCCCGAGGGGGTTCACCTTTATGGCTACACCTTC. Translated, it gives CASSPEGVHLYGYTF.

Notes on this clone: The same CDR3 arises from other DNA sequences in this sample as well. The chain combines TRBV5-1 with TRBJ1-6; D perhaps matches TRBD1 (5 bases). Trimming cost V 0 bases and J 3 bases, with 7 bases left between them. There are 15 residues in the CDR3. In germline, CDR1 is SGHRS, CDR2 YFSETQ. CDR3 region: CASSLGQGYNSPLHF. DNA of the CDR3: TGCGCCAGCAGCTTGGGGCAGGGCTATAATTCACCCCTCCACTTT.

The CDR3 sequence is CASSRTGQPQETQYF. The CDR3 DNA is TGTGCCAGCAGCCGAACGGGACAGCCCCAAGAGACCCAGTACTTC. This chain links TRBV16 with TRBJ2-5; 7 positions agree with TRBD1. The ends lost 4 bases at V and 1 base at J; junction bases unmatched: 6. Germline CDR1 and CDR2: KGHSY and FQNENV. The CDR3 has 15 residues.

The gene calls are TRBV18 and TRBJ1-2, with TRBD1 matching 8 bases. CDR3 length: 15 amino acids. In germline, CDR1 is KGHSH, CDR2 LQKENI. With V trimmed by 3 bases and J by 4 bases, 7 bases remained unmatched. CDR3 nucleotides: TGTGCCAGCTCACCTTGGCAGGGGGCTAGCTATGGCTACACCTTC. Translated, it gives CASSPWQGASYGYTF.